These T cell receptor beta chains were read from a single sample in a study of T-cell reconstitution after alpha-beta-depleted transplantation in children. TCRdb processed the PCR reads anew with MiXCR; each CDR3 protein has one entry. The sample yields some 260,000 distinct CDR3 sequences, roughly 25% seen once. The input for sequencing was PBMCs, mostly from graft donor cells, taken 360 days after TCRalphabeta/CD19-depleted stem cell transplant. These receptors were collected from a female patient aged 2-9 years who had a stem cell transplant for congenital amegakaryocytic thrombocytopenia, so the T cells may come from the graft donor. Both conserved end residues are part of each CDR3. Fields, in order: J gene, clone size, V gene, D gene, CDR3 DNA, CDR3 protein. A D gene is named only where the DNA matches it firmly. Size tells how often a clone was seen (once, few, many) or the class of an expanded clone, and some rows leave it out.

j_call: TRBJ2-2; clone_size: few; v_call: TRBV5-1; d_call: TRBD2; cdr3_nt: TGCGCCAGCAGCTTGGCCCCTAGCGGGGGGACCGGGGAGCTGTTTTTT; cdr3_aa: CASSLAPSGGTGELFF
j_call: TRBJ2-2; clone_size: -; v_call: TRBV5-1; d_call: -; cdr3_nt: TGCGCCAGCAGCATAACCGGGACTTCCTCGACCGGGGAGCTGTTTTTT; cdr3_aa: CASSITGTSSTGELFF
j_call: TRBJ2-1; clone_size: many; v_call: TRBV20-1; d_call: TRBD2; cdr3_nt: TGCAGTGCGACCCAACTTGCGGGGGGGAAAAGCTCCTACAATGAGCAGTTCTTC; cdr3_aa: CSATQLAGGKSSYNEQFF
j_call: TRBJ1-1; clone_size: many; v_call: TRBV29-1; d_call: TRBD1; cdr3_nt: TGCAGCGACCGGACAGGGGAATACACTGAAGCTTTCTTT; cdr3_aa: CSDRTGEYTEAFF
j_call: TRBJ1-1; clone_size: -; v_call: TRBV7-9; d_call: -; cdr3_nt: TGTGCCAGCAGCTCTACCCCCAGGGTTGAGGCTTTCTTT; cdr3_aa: CASSSTPRVEAFF
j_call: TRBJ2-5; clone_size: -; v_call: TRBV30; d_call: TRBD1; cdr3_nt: TGTGCCGCCCGACAGGGCTGGGAGACCCAGTACTTC; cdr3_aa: CAARQGWETQYF
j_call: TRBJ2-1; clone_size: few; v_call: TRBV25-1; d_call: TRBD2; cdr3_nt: TGTGCCAGCAGTGACGCCGGGACTAGATCGCATGAGCAGTTCTTC; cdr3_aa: CASSDAGTRSHEQFF
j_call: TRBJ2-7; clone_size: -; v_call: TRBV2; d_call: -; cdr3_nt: TGTGCCAGCAGGGTCGGACAGCCCGTCTACGAGCAGTACTTC; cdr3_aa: CASRVGQPVYEQYF
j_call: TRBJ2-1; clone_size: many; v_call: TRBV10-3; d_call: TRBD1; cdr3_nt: TGTGCCATCAGTGAGGACAGGGCGTTAGCTAATGAGCAGTTCTTC; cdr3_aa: CAISEDRALANEQFF
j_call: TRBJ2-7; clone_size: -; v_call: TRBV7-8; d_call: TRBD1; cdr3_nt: TGTGCCAGCAGCCCAGGGGTTGGGGGACAGGGGACTTACGAGCAGTACTTC; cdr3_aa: CASSPGVGGQGTYEQYF
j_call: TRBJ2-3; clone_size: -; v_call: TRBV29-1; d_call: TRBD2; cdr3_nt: TGCAGCGCCGAGGGGACTAGCGGGGGGAGGTTTTATGATACGCAGTATTTT; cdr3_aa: CSAEGTSGGRFYDTQYF
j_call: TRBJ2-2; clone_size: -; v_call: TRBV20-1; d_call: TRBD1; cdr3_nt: TGCAGTGCTGACAGGGCAGCGAACACCGGGGAGCTGTTTTTT; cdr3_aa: CSADRAANTGELFF
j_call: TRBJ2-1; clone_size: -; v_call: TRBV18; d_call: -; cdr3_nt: TGTGCCAGCTCACCACGGGAGAGCAATGAGCAGTTCTTC; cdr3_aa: CASSPRESNEQFF
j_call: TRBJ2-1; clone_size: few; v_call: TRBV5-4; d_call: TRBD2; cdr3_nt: TGTGCCAGCAGCTTGTCTGGCGGGAGGAGGAATGAGCAGTTCTTC; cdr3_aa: CASSLSGGRRNEQFF
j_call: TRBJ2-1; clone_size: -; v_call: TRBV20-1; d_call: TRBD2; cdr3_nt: TGCAGTGCTAGCCACGGACTAGCGGGGTACAATGAGCAGTTCTTC; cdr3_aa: CSASHGLAGYNEQFF
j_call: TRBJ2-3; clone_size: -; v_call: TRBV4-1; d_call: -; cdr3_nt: TGCGCCAGCAGCCCAAACCGGGGCCCCAACAGGAGCACAGATACGCAGTATTTT; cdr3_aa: CASSPNRGPNRSTDTQYF
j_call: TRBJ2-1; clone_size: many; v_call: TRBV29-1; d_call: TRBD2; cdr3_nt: TGCAGCGTTGTAGCGGGCGACTACAATGAGCAGTTCTTC; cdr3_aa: CSVVAGDYNEQFF
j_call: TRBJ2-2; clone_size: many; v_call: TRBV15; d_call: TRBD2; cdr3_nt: TGTGCCACCAGCAGAGGGGGACTAGCGCCCGGGGAGCTGTTTTTT; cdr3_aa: CATSRGGLAPGELFF
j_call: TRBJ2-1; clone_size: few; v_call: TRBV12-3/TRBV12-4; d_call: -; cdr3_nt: TGTGCCAGCAGTTTAGAGGTGGTATTCGGTGGCAATGAGCAGTTCTTC; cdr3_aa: CASSLEVVFGGNEQFF
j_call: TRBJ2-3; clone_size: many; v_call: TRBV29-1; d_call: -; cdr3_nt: TGCAGCGTTGGGGCGGGGGCATATGATACGCAGTATTTT; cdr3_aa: CSVGAGAYDTQYF
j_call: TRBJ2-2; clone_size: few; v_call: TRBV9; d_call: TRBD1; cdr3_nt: TGTGCCAGCAGCGGAGGTTGGGCTACTCAGGGGGACGGGGAGCTGTTTTTT; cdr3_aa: CASSGGWATQGDGELFF
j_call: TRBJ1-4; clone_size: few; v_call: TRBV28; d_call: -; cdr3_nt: TGTGCCAGCACCCGCCTTGGGGGAGAGGGCGAAAAACTGTTTTTT; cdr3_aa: CASTRLGGEGEKLFF
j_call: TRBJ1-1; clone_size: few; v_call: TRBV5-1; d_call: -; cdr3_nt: TGCGCCAGCAGCTCGAGGTTATCGTCGGACGCTGAAGCTTTCTTT; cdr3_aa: CASSSRLSSDAEAFF
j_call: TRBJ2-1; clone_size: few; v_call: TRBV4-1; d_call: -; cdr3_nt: TGCGCCAGCAGCCAAGGTTTTACTAGCAGGGTTAATGAGCAGTTCTTC; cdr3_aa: CASSQGFTSRVNEQFF
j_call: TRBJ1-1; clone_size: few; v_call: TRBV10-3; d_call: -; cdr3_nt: TGTGCCATCAGTGACGGGGGGCTCATCACTGAAGCTTTCTTT; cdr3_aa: CAISDGGLITEAFF
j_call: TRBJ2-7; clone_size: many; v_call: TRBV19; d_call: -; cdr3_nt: TGTGCCAGTAGTATCCAGGGAGACTCCTACGAGCAGTACTTC; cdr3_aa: CASSIQGDSYEQYF
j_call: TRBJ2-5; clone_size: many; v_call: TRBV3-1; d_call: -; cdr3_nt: TGTGCCAGCAGCCAAGAGGAGGACGGAGAGACCCAGTACTTC; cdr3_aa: CASSQEEDGETQYF
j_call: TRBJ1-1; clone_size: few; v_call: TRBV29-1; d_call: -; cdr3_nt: TGCAGCGTTGAAGATGTGCGGGTCACTGAAGCTTTCTTT; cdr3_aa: CSVEDVRVTEAFF